The 29 T cell receptor beta chains listed next were all sequenced from one sample in a study of CD8 T cells in Susac syndrome. RNA totalling about 0.45 to 1 ug underwent reverse transcription with random hexamers. TCRdb independently ran MiXCR on the immunoSEQ multiplex PCR reads; one entry per CDR3 protein. The sample holds about 150,000 distinct CDR3 sequences, 85% to 95% seen once. The material sequenced was CD8+ T cells from PBMCs. Source of these receptors: a human donor with multiple sclerosis.

This rearrangement joins TRBV7-9 to TRBJ2-5, with D possibly TRBD1 on 5 matching bases. The CDR3 runs 14 residues. CDR1 is SEHNR, CDR2 FQNEAQ, per germline (reference sequence). Between the trimmed V and J ends, which lost 5 bases and 4 bases, there was a span of 14 bases. The CDR3 DNA sequence: TGTGCCAGCAGCCCCGAGCTCGACAGAGAGACCCAGTACTTC. Amino acids: CASSPELDRETQYF.

V and J are TRBV29-1 and TRBJ2-7; the match to TRBD1 covers 7 bases. The length of the CDR3 is 11 residues. Germline lookup yields CDR1 SQVTM and CDR2 ANQGSEA. V was pared by 3 bases and J by 7 bases, with 3 bases of the junction left unmatched. Here the CDR3 reads CSVEGQREQYF. The CDR3 DNA reads TGCAGCGTTGAGGGACAGAGGGAGCAGTACTTC.

In DNA, the CDR3 is TGTGCCAGCAGCCCACAGGGGCGTCGGAGGGAGCTGTTTTTT. Its translation is CASSPQGRRRELFF. V is TRBV9 and J is TRBJ2-2, with 7 bases matching TRBD1. The germline V gene encodes CDR1 SGDLS and CDR2 YYNGEE. The CDR3 runs 14 residues. V shed 4 bases, J shed 9 bases, and the junction held 9 bases outside the gene matches.

This clonotype turned up a few times. This rearrangement joins TRBV6-2 or TRBV6-3 to TRBJ2-7; D not resolved. CDR3 length: 14 amino acids. Germline CDR1 and CDR2: MNHEY and SVGEGT. Trimming removed 6 bases from V and 6 bases from J, with 18 bases in between. CDR3 in DNA: TGTGCCAGCAGCCGACGTGGGTACCTGGTCGAGCAGTACTTC. It specifies CASSRRGYLVEQYF.

J is TRBJ1-2 and V is TRBV27; D is undetermined. V lost 3 bases and J lost 2, with 10 bases in between. The germline V gene has CDR1 MNHEY and CDR2 SMNVEV (reference sequence). CDR3 size: 14 residues. DNA for the CDR3: TGTGCCAGCAGTTTGGATGCTCAAAACTATGGCTACACCTTC. Amino acid sequence: CASSLDAQNYGYTF.

The rearrangement uses TRBV10-3 and TRBJ2-5, with D perhaps matching TRBD1 (6 bases). V was shortened by 10 bases and J by 1 base, with 13 bases between the two germline ends. Germline CDR1 and CDR2: ENHRY and SYGVKD. The length of the CDR3 is 13 residues. The CDR3 here is CATTGTGQETQYF. The CDR3 DNA reads as TGTGCCACAACAGGGACGGGCCAAGAGACCCAGTACTTC.

The chain has TRBV15 and TRBJ2-7, with D possibly matching TRBD1 (6 bases). V shed 8 bases and J shed 1 base, with 12 bases lying between them. CDR1 and CDR2 (germline): LNHNV, YYDKDF (reference sequence). The CDR3 has 13 amino acids. CDR3 coding DNA: TGTGCCACCGGCAACAGGGTATCCTACGAGCAGTACTTC. Amino acid sequence: CATGNRVSYEQYF.

The genes are TRBV4-2 and TRBJ2-1; D is undetermined. Looked up from germline, CDR1 is LGHNA and CDR2 is YNFKEQ. Trimming took off 1 base at V and 10 bases at J, with 11 bases between the two ends. The CDR3 contains 13 residues. As DNA, the CDR3 is TGTGCCAGCAGCCAAGGCCAAGGAAGGGAGCAGTTCTTC. Amino acids: CASSQGQGREQFF.

V gene TRBV7-3 combines with J gene TRBJ2-7; D is perhaps TRBD1 or TRBD2 (5 bases each). This CDR3 is built from 15 residues. Germline V gene lookup returns CDR1 SGHTA and CDR2 FQGTGA. V was pared by 0 bases and J by 6 bases, with 15 bases between. DNA for the CDR3: TGTGCCAGCAGCTTAACGCACCGGGGCACTCGCGAGCAGTACTTC. Protein: CASSLTHRGTREQYF.

The chain has TRBV15 and TRBJ2-7; D is unresolved. Trimming removed 3 bases at V and 7 bases at J, with 16 bases between. The length of the CDR3 is 14 residues. CDR1 and CDR2 (germline): LNHNV, YYDKDF (reference sequence). The CDR3, as DNA: TGTGCCACCAGCAGGACGGACCTCGCTGGGGAGCAGTACTTC. Protein sequence: CATSRTDLAGEQYF.

The rearrangement uses TRBV29-1 and TRBJ2-1; TRBD1 or TRBD2 may be the D gene (5 bases each). V gave up 1 base and J gave up 0 bases, with 10 bases separating them. Germline CDR1 SQVTM, CDR2 ANQGSEA. The CDR3 loop spans 15 amino acids. The DNA for the CDR3 is TGCAGCGTTGAAGTCGGGGCTACCTCCTACAATGAGCAGTTCTTC. Translation gives CSVEVGATSYNEQFF.

The chain joins TRBV29-1 to TRBJ1-3, with TRBD1 matching 9 bases. CDR1 is SQVTM and CDR2 is ANQGSEA in the germline V gene. V dropped 7 bases and J dropped 5; count of bases not matched to a gene: 3. The CDR3 runs 12 residues. CDR3 DNA: TGCAGCGCCGGACAGGGGCGAAACACCATATATTTT. It translates to CSAGQGRNTIYF.

This clonotype was counted a few times. This chain joins TRBV29-1 and TRBJ1-2; no clear D gene. V was cut by 3 bases and J by 7 bases, with 9 bases left in between. Germline V gene lookup returns CDR1 SQVTM and CDR2 ANQGSEA. The CDR3 spans 11 residues. CDR3 bases: TGCAGCGTTGAGGCGAGGGTTGGCTACACCTTC. Residues: CSVEARVGYTF.

The J gene is TRBJ2-7, the V gene TRBV25-1; D might be TRBD1 (5 bases). This CDR3 comprises 12 residues. Looked up from germline, CDR1 is MGHDK and CDR2 is SYGVNS. V was cut by 5 bases and J by 3 bases, with 8 bases left in between. As DNA, the CDR3 is TGTGCCAGCAGTTTCAGGGACTACGAGCAGTACTTC. Translation: CASSFRDYEQYF.

Only one count was recorded for this clonotype. The CDR3 coding sequence is TGTGCCAGCGGACCTGGGGTTTACGAGCAGTACTTC. Encoded protein: CASGPGVYEQYF. This chain joins TRBV7-6 and TRBJ2-7; D gene uncertain. V shed 8 bases and J shed 4 bases, with 12 bases lying between them. The CDR3 contains 12 residues. Germline V gene lookup returns CDR1 SGHVS and CDR2 FNYEAQ.

This clonotype was recorded only once. The chain employs TRBV29-1 and TRBJ2-7; no reliable D call. Trimming shortened V by 4 bases and J by 2 bases, and 9 bases separated the two germline ends. The CDR3 is 12 amino acids. The germline CDR1 and CDR2 sequences are SQVTM and ANQGSEA. CDR3 amino acids: CSVADTTYEQYF. As DNA, the CDR3 is TGCAGCGTTGCTGACACGACCTACGAGCAGTACTTC.

This chain joins TRBV7-9 and TRBJ2-5; D gene ambiguous. Per germline, CDR1 SEHNR and CDR2 FQNEAQ (reference sequence). CDR3 length equals 14 residues. Trimming cost V 3 bases and J 2 bases, with 10 bases left between them. CDR3 coding DNA: TGTGCCAGCAGCTTGGTCAGAATGCAAGAGACCCAGTACTTC. Residues: CASSLVRMQETQYF.

The chain couples TRBV7-2 to TRBJ1-5; unclear D gene. With 6 bases removed from V and 3 bases from J, the gap between germline ends came to 12 bases. Per germline, CDR1 SGHTA and CDR2 FQGNSA. The CDR3 consists of 14 residues. The CDR3 region has the DNA TGTGCCAGCAGAGAGGACGGGTACAATCAGCCCCAGCATTTT. Its translation: CASREDGYNQPQHF.

The V and J genes are TRBV5-1 and TRBJ1-3, with D perhaps matching TRBD1 (6 bases). Trimming removed 6 bases at V and 0 bases at J, with 13 bases between. The CDR3 is 15 residues long. In germline, CDR1 is SGHRS, CDR2 YFSETQ. The CDR3 region is CASTESDSSGNTIYF. Here the CDR3 DNA reads TGCGCCAGCACTGAATCGGACAGCTCTGGAAACACCATATATTTT. Based on the CDR3 plus reference TRBV5-1 and TRBJ1-3, the full variable domain is KAGVTQTPRYLIKTRGQQVTLSCSPISGHRSVSWYQQTPGQGLQFLFEYFSETQRNKGNFPGRFSGRQFSNSRSEMNVSTLELGDSALYLCASTESDSSGNTIYFGEGSWLTVV.

J is TRBJ2-1 and V is TRBV7-9; 7 nucleotides align to TRBD2. Germline CDR1 SEHNR, CDR2 FQNEAQ (reference sequence). This CDR3 contains 16 residues. The V and J ends lost 1 base and 5 bases, in that order; junction bases with no gene match: 8. As DNA, the CDR3 is TGTGCCAGCAGCTTAGGTACTAGCGTACCGGACAATGAGCAGTTCTTC. It yields the protein CASSLGTSVPDNEQFF.

This chain joins TRBV28 and TRBJ2-7, with 7 bases identical to TRBD2. This CDR3 contains 16 residues. With 6 bases clipped from V and 0 bases from J, the junction kept 11 bases outside the gene matches. The germline CDR1 and CDR2 sequences are MDHEN and SYDVKM. This CDR3 reads CASRSRSGQSSYEQYF. As DNA, the CDR3 is TGTGCCAGCAGGAGCCGTAGCGGGCAGAGCTCCTACGAGCAGTACTTC.

The rearrangement joins TRBV12-3 or TRBV12-4 to TRBJ2-3; TRBD1 is a possible D gene (5 bases). V lost 5 bases to trimming and J lost 0 bases, with 15 bases between them. The CDR3 totals 16 residues. CDR3 bases: TGTGCCAGCAGTCCATGGGAACAGGACAGCACAGATACGCAGTATTTT. Encoded protein: CASSPWEQDSTDTQYF.

The V and J genes are TRBV9 and TRBJ2-7; the match to TRBD2 covers 12 bases. CDR1 SGDLS and CDR2 YYNGEE come from the germline V gene. The CDR3 extends over 15 amino acids. V was clipped by 3 bases and J by 2 bases; unmatched bases: 3. CDR3 region: CASSATSGGPYEQYF. As DNA, the CDR3 is TGTGCCAGCAGCGCGACTAGCGGGGGTCCCTACGAGCAGTACTTC.

The chain combines TRBV19 with TRBJ2-1; D uncertain. The germline gives CDR1 LNHDA, CDR2 SQIVND (reference sequence). Trimming cost V 1 base and J 4 bases, with 5 bases left between them. The CDR3 totals 13 residues. CDR3 protein: CASSIGGYNEQFF. CDR3 sequence (DNA): TGTGCCAGTAGTATAGGAGGATACAATGAGCAGTTCTTC.

This rearrangement joins TRBV7-9 to TRBJ2-7; D gene unclear. Germline V gene sequence: CDR1 SEHNR, CDR2 FQNEAQ (reference sequence). The CDR3 has 14 amino acids. The V end was cut by 5 bases, the J end by 2 bases, with 13 bases between. The CDR3 is CASSPKTRPYEQYF. The CDR3 region has the DNA TGTGCCAGCAGCCCAAAGACCCGACCCTACGAGCAGTACTTC.

The rearrangement uses TRBV20-1 and TRBJ1-4; D call uncertain. V was cut by 0 bases and J by 3 bases, with 8 bases left in between. The germline V gene encodes CDR1 DFQATT and CDR2 SNEGSKA (reference sequence). CDR3 length: 14 amino acids. DNA of the CDR3: TGCAGTGCTAGAGATCGCAGGTCTAATGAAAAACTGTTTTTT. This gives the protein CSARDRRSNEKLFF.

The V gene is TRBV7-8, the J gene TRBJ2-7, with a weak D call TRBD1 (6 bases). Deletions cut 2 bases from V and 5 bases from J, with 10 bases between. CDR1 SGHVS and CDR2 FQNEAQ come from the germline V gene. The CDR3 covers 13 residues. In DNA, the CDR3 is TGTGCCAGCAGCTTACGTCCAGGGGACGAGCAGTACTTC. Translation gives CASSLRPGDEQYF.

This sequence joins TRBV9 and TRBJ2-2; a weak D match, TRBD2 (5 bases). The CDR3 is made up of 12 amino acids. The V gene lost 7 bases and the J gene lost 4 bases, with 8 bases spanning the gap. The germline gives CDR1 SGDLS, CDR2 YYNGEE. CDR3 bases: TGTGCCAGCTTGGGGAGCACCGGGGAGCTGTTTTTT. Its translation: CASLGSTGELFF.

CDR3 DNA sequence: TGCAGCGTTGTGTTCTGGCCCCGGGCGGACACAGATACGCAGTATTTT. Protein: CSVVFWPRADTDTQYF. The rearrangement uses TRBV29-1 and TRBJ2-3; D gene uncertain. The CDR3 has 16 amino acids. Germline values: CDR1 SQVTM, CDR2 ANQGSEA. Trimming removed 4 bases at V and 2 bases at J, with 19 bases between.